This T cell receptor (beta chain) was captured in a study of tumor-infiltrating lymphocytes in localized non-small cell lung cancer. The CDR3 has 15 amino acids. Trimming took 2 bases from V and 4 from J, leaving 9 bases between them. The germline V gene has CDR1 MNHEY and CDR2 SVGAGI. Libraries were prepared by immunoSEQ multiplex PCR; TCRdb keeps only in-frame clonotypes and omits some of them. The sample carries 10,000 to 13,000 clones, about 62% recorded once. Source material: lung tumor tissue. The clonotype originates from a human donor with non-small cell lung cancer. The chain has TRBV6-5 and TRBJ2-6; no firm D call. This chain's CDR3 is CASSYEFSGANVLTF. DNA for the CDR3: TGTGCCAGCAGTTACGAGTTTTCCGGGGCCAACGTCCTGACTTTC.